This T cell receptor beta chain was recovered during a study of identifying expanded T cells in peripheral blood. Broader study findings: About 1.2 clones differed between technical replicates, versus about 16 and 19 over time.

On this clone: Its antigen is unknown.

Sequencing was performed with immunoSEQ multiplex PCR; in TCRdb, only in-frame clones are kept and a portion is missing. This repertoire shows tens of thousands of clones, approximately 80% found once; its top ten account for approximately 15%. The V and J ends lost 2 bases and 1 base respectively, with 6 bases between them. Per germline, CDR1 ENHRY and CDR2 SYGVKD. The CDR3 covers 15 residues. The specimen was blood. The rearrangement joins TRBV10-3 to TRBJ1-6; weak D call: TRBD1 (5 bases). This TCR was recovered from a person between 18 and 69 years old in good health. CDR3 DNA sequence: TGTGCCATCAGTGAGGAGGGGTCCTATAATTCACCCCTCCACTTT. This encodes CAISEEGSYNSPLHF.